Below, 3 T cell receptor beta chains from the same sample are listed, as sequenced in a study of technical replicates of blood from a handful of donors. Only in-frame clones appear in the TCRdb table, and some are missing; sequencing was by immunoSEQ multiplex PCR. Of under 95,000 clones listed, approximately 94% are singletons. The sample taken for sequencing was T cells isolated from PBMCs. The receptors come from a human donor in good health.

The rearrangement uses TRBV28 and TRBJ2-6, with TRBD1 identical over 7 bases. V was clipped by 4 bases and J by 0 bases; unmatched bases: 3. CDR1 and CDR2 (germline): MDHEN, SYDVKM. The CDR3 totals 16 residues. CDR3 nucleotides: TGTGCCAGCAGTTCCACAGGGGTCTCTGGGGCCAACGTCCTGACTTTC. It specifies CASSSTGVSGANVLTF.

The chain recombines TRBV27 with TRBJ2-7; D is perhaps TRBD2 (6 bases). This CDR3 is 13 amino acids long. The germline V gene encodes CDR1 MNHEY and CDR2 SMNVEV (reference sequence). V lost 7 bases and J lost 1, with 11 bases in between. The CDR3 DNA sequence: TGTGCCAGCATGATGGAGGGGTCCTACGAGCAGTACTTC. It specifies CASMMEGSYEQYF.

V usage is TRBV30 and J usage is TRBJ1-1; D remains unclear. The CDR3 is 12 amino acids. Germline V gene data show CDR1 as GTSNPN and CDR2 as SVGIG (reference sequence). V was pared by 6 bases and J by 5 bases, with 13 bases between. The CDR3 DNA sequence: TGTGCCTGCCAAAGGAGGAGTACTGAAGCTTTCTTT. This translates into CACQRRSTEAFF.